This T cell receptor beta chain was retrieved from a study of beta chain features in type 1 diabetes. Overall study findings and caveats: Sequencing of cDNA might inflate the share of cells that strongly express TCR. The study found that naive, central memory and Treg TCRB repertoires appeared more similar in patients than in healthy donors.

Sorted populations were all over 95% pure. The authors reverse transcribed all of the isolated RNA, so sequencing captured expressed TCRB transcripts. The average output of naive, central memory and regulatory T cell samples was approximately 3.8 million reads. Method: immunoSEQ multiplex PCR; TCRdb's copy keeps in-frame clones and lacks some. Counted here are about 620,000 clones, 15% to 18% occurring once; the ten biggest clones make up about 0.093%. In its sample, this clone was seen a few times. Antigen unknown. This CDR3 is built from 13 residues. Trimming took 6 bases from V and 5 from J, leaving 14 bases between them. The germline V gene has CDR1 SGHRS and CDR2 YFSETQ.

This clonotype originated in a young man in good health. Sequenced input: naive CD4+ T cells from blood. V and J are TRBV5-1 and TRBJ1-1; D remains ambiguous. This CDR3 reads CASTRKGSTEAFF. DNA for the CDR3: TGCGCCAGCACTCGCAAAGGGTCAACTGAAGCTTTCTTT.